A selection of T cell receptor beta chains follows, all from one sample in a study of T cell responses to AZD1222 COVID-19 vaccine. The assay was immunoSEQ multiplex PCR, and TCRdb's table has in-frame clones only and misses some. This sample has roughly 100,000 clones, with 84% found just once. The material was peripheral blood, obtained 28 days after the second AZD1222 dose. These receptors came from an adult who received the AZD1222 COVID-19 vaccine. Each CDR3 is given with its conserved first and last residue. A D gene is named only where the DNA matches it firmly. Not every row has a clone size; where given, it reads once, few, many or a size class.

clone size: -; D gene: TRBD2; J gene: TRBJ2-5; V gene: TRBV9; CDR3 protein: CASSDPGLAGQETQYF; CDR3 DNA: TGTGCCAGCAGCGACCCGGGACTAGCGGGGCAAGAGACCCAGTACTTC
clone size: -; D gene: TRBD1; J gene: TRBJ1-2; V gene: TRBV6-5; CDR3 protein: CASRQQGAEYGYTF; CDR3 DNA: TGTGCCAGCCGACAACAGGGGGCGGAATATGGCTACACCTTC
clone size: few; D gene: TRBD1; J gene: TRBJ1-5; V gene: TRBV10-3; CDR3 protein: CAVGKEGGSQPQHF; CDR3 DNA: TGTGCCGTAGGGAAGGAAGGGGGCAGTCAGCCCCAGCATTTT
clone size: -; D gene: -; J gene: TRBJ2-5; V gene: TRBV2; CDR3 protein: CASSSETQYF; CDR3 DNA: TGTGCCAGCAGCTCGGAGACCCAGTACTTC
clone size: -; D gene: -; J gene: TRBJ1-2; V gene: TRBV6-5; CDR3 protein: CASSYGFGGDYGYTF; CDR3 DNA: TGTGCCAGCAGTTATGGGTTCGGGGGGGACTATGGCTACACCTTC
clone size: -; D gene: -; J gene: TRBJ1-1; V gene: TRBV5-1; CDR3 protein: CASSYTGGVAFF; CDR3 DNA: TGCGCCAGCAGCTATACAGGAGGGGTAGCTTTCTTT
clone size: -; D gene: TRBD1; J gene: TRBJ2-7; V gene: TRBV11-1; CDR3 protein: CASSLEIDRGGAIF; CDR3 DNA: TGTGCCAGCAGCTTAGAAATCGACAGGGGTGGCGCCATTTTC
clone size: -; D gene: -; J gene: TRBJ2-2; V gene: TRBV10-3; CDR3 protein: CAISETSTGEELFF; CDR3 DNA: TGTGCCATCAGTGAGACCTCGACAGGAGAGGAGCTGTTTTTT
clone size: -; D gene: -; J gene: TRBJ1-5; V gene: TRBV2; CDR3 protein: CASSEGASNQPQHF; CDR3 DNA: TGTGCCAGCAGTGAAGGGGCGAGCAATCAGCCCCAGCATTTT
clone size: once; D gene: -; J gene: TRBJ1-2; V gene: TRBV7-2; CDR3 protein: CASSTRESGNYGYTF; CDR3 DNA: TGTGCCAGCAGCACCCGGGAGAGCGGGAACTATGGCTACACCTTC